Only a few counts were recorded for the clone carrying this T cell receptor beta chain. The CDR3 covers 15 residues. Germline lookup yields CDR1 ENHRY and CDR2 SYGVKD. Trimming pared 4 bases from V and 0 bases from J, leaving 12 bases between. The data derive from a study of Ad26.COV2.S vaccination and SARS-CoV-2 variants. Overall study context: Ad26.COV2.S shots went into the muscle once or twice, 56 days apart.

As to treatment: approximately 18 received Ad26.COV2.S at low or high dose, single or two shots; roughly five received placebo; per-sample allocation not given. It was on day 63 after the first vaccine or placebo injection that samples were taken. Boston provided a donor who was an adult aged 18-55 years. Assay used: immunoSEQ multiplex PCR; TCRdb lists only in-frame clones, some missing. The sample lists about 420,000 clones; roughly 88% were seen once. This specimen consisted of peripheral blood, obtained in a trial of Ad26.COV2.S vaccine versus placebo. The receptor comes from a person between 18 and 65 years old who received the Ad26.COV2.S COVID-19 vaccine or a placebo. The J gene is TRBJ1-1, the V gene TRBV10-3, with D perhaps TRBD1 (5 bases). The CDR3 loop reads CAISALGALNTEAFF. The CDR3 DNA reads TGTGCCATCAGTGCACTAGGGGCTCTGAACACTGAAGCTTTCTTT.